Detailed here is one T cell receptor (beta chain). This sample stems from a study of control samples from healthy donors and cancer patients. Method: immunoSEQ multiplex PCR; TCRdb's copy keeps in-frame clones and lacks some. The sample yields about 63,000 clones, approximately 87% seen once. Trimming removed 4 bases from V and 6 bases from J; junction bases left unmatched: 6. This CDR3 region has 14 residues. Per germline, CDR1 LGHNA and CDR2 YNFKEQ. This sequence was found in a woman aged 55-70 years with lung cancer. The V gene is TRBV4-2, the J gene TRBJ2-4, with 7 bases identical to TRBD1. The sequencing input was PBMCs. The CDR3 is CASSPTGMSNIQYF. The CDR3 coding sequence is TGTGCCAGCAGCCCGACAGGGATGTCAAACATTCAGTACTTC.